This T cell receptor (beta chain) comes out of a study of T-cell memory formation after mild COVID-19. Whole-study findings and limits: Day 37-peaking second-wave clones had unconfirmed SARS-CoV-2 specificity.

A note on this clonotype: Its antigen is undetermined.

Via MiXCR, TCRdb re-called the 5' RACE reads, giving one row per CDR3 protein. The sample has 100,000 to 120,000 distinct CDR3 sequences, 15% to 20% seen once. Sequenced: PBMCs or a T cell subset sorted from them (not recorded which). This receptor was taken from a man aged 18 to 30 who had mild COVID-19 (a few samples of this study predate the infection). Cell type and time point are not known.

Here the CDR3 reads CASSQDPRGGLRQTQYF. CDR3 coding DNA: TGCGCCAGCAGCCAAGATCCACGGGGGGGCCTCCGTCAGACCCAGTACTTC. The chain uses TRBV4-3 and TRBJ2-5; TRBD2 matches at 8 bases. Germline V gene sequence: CDR1 LGHNA, CDR2 YSLEER. This CDR3 has 17 residues. V lost 0 bases and J lost 6; bases outside the gene matches: 12.